This T cell receptor beta chain was found in a study of response to subunit inactivated influenza vaccine. The CDR3 totals 13 residues. The germline V gene encodes CDR1 SNHLY and CDR2 FYNNEI. V gave up 9 bases and J gave up 5 bases; unmatched junction bases: 6. TCRdb reprocessed the RT-PCR reads via MiXCR and lists one record per CDR3 protein. The table lists approximately 170,000 distinct CDR3 sequences, about 12% of them singletons. This clonotype was seen more than once but under ten times. Separately, the same data were catalogued under a study of T cells expressing NK-cell markers. That work adds: cDNA encoding TCR beta was synthesized via 5'RACE template switching incorporating UMIs. Of eight sequenced donors, seven were HCMV-seropositive and one HCMV-seronegative. Dominant NKG2C+ clonotypes were found to form about 1.0-7.0% of CD8+ T cells in six donors.

The clonotype originates from a man in his fifties who received an inactivated influenza vaccine. This sequence joins TRBV2 and TRBJ2-3; 9 bases are shared with TRBD1. Sample: CD8+ T cells sorted from PBMCs, taken roughly 12 days after vaccination. CDR3 DNA sequence: TGTGCCAGACGGGACAGGGATAGAGATACGCAGTATTTT. It translates to CARRDRDRDTQYF.